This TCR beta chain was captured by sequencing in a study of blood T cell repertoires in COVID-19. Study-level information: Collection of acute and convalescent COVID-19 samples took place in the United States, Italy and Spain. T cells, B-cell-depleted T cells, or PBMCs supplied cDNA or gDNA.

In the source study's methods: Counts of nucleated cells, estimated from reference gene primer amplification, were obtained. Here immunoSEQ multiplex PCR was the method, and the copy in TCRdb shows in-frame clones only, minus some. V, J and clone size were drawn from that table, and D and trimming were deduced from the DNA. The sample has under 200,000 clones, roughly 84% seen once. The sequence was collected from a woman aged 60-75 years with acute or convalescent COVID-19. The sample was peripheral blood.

The CDR3 DNA reads as TGTGCCAGCAGCTTAGCCCATGATGGCTACACCTTC. As protein: CASSLAHDGYTF. The chain combines TRBV7-8 with TRBJ1-2; no clear D gene. The germline V gene encodes CDR1 SGHVS and CDR2 FQNEAQ. The CDR3 consists of 12 residues. V lost 0 bases and J lost 6, with 5 bases in between.